The subject of this entry is one T cell receptor (beta chain). The data were taken from a study of OX40 agonist ivuxolimab in advanced cancers. Study as a whole: Ivuxolimab, which is an agonistic anti-OX40 (CD134) antibody, was administered to the patients. Of the patients, three showed partial responses, one with hepatocellular carcinoma and two with cutaneous melanoma.

Profiling relied on immunoSEQ multiplex PCR, and the TCRdb table lists in-frame clones only, not all of them. The sample includes tens of thousands of clones, 85% to 95% of them seen just once. The V segment lost 2 bases and the J segment 8 bases; nucleotides outside the gene matches: 10. CDR1 is ENHRY and CDR2 is SYGVKD in the germline V gene. This CDR3 has 16 residues. The specimen comprised CD4+ or CD8+ T cells sorted from blood, sampled in a trial of the OX40 agonist ivuxolimab. The sequence was obtained from an adult with an advanced solid tumor such as melanoma, head and neck, liver or kidney cancer. The chain is built from TRBV10-3 and TRBJ1-4, with 8 bases lining up with TRBD1. The CDR3 DNA follows: TGTGCCATCAGTGAGCTGGGGACAGGATCAAGGGAAAAACTGTTTTTT. Its protein product is CAISELGTGSREKLFF.